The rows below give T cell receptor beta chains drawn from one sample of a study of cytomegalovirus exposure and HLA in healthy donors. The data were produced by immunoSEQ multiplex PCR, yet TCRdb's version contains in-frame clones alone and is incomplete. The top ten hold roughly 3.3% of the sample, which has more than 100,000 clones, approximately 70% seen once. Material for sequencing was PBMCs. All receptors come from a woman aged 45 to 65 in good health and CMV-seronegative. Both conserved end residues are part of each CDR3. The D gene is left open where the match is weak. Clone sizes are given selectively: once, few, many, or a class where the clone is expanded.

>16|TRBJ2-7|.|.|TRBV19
CASSTGQNSWSYEQYF
TGTGCCAGTAGTACCGGACAGAATTCATGGAGCTACGAGCAGTACTTC
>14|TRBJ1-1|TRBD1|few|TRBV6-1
CASSNQGESTEAFF
TGTGCCAGCAGTAACCAGGGGGAGAGCACTGAAGCTTTCTTT
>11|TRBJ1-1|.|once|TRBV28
CASGPDTEAFF
TGTGCCAGCGGTCCGGACACTGAAGCTTTCTTT
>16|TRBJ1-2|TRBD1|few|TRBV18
CASSPMETGLAGGYTF
TGTGCCAGCTCCCCCATGGAGACAGGGCTAGCCGGTGGCTACACCTTC
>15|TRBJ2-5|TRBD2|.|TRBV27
CASSSGTSGSETQYF
TGTGCCAGCAGTTCCGGGACTAGCGGGAGTGAGACCCAGTACTTC
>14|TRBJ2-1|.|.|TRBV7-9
CASSLVGTRGEQFF
TGTGCCAGCAGCTTAGTTGGGACACGGGGTGAGCAGTTCTTC
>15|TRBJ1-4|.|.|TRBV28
CASSLPGSVNEKLFF
TGTGCCAGCAGTTTGCCCGGGTCCGTTAATGAAAAACTGTTTTTT
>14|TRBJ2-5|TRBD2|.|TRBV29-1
CSVDGREPPETQYF
TGCAGCGTTGATGGGCGGGAGCCCCCAGAGACCCAGTACTTC
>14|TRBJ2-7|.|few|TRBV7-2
CASSLVADPYEQYF
TGTGCCAGCAGCTTAGTAGCGGACCCCTACGAGCAGTACTTC
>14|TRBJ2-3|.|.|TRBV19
CASSYNNPLDTQYF
TGTGCCAGTTCCTATAATAACCCCCTGGATACGCAGTATTTT
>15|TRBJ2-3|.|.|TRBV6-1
CASSEAGGTTDTQYF
TGTGCCAGCAGTGAGGCTGGCGGCACCACAGATACGCAGTATTTT
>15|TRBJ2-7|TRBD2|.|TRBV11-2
CASSINIAGESEQYF
TGTGCCAGCAGCATAAACATAGCGGGGGAGAGCGAGCAGTACTTC
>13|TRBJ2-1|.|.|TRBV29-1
CSVGRAPGNEQFF
TGCAGCGTTGGGCGGGCTCCAGGCAATGAGCAGTTCTTC
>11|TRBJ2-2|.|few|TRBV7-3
CASSQTGELFF
TGTGCCAGCAGCCAAACCGGGGAGCTGTTTTTT
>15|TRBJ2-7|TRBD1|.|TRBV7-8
CASSLWDRPDYEQYF
TGTGCCAGCAGCTTATGGGACAGGCCAGACTACGAGCAGTACTTC
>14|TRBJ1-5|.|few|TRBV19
CASSKGNWDQPQHF
TGTGCCAGTAGTAAGGGGAATTGGGATCAGCCCCAGCATTTT
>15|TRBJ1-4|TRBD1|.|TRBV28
CASRSDRGHAEKLFF
TGTGCCAGCAGAAGCGACAGGGGGCATGCTGAAAAACTGTTTTTT
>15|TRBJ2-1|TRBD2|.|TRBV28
CASSSSRLASHEQFF
TGTGCCAGCAGTTCCTCTAGACTAGCCTCCCACGAGCAGTTCTTC
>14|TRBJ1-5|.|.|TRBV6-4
CASSEDISNQPQHF
TGTGCCAGCAGTGAGGACATTAGCAATCAGCCCCAGCATTTT
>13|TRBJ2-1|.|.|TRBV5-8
CASSPFPYNEQFF
TGTGCCAGCAGCCCGTTTCCCTACAATGAGCAGTTCTTC
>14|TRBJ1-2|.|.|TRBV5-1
CASSLGRINYGYTF
TGCGCCAGCAGCTTGGGGCGGATTAACTATGGCTACACCTTC
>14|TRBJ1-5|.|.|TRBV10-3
CAISGTVANQPQHF
TGTGCCATCAGTGGGACAGTTGCAAATCAGCCCCAGCATTTT
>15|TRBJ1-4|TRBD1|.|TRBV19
CASSRHRGQGEKLFF
TGTGCCAGTAGTAGACACAGGGGGCAAGGTGAAAAACTGTTTTTT
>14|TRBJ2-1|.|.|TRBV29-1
CSVEGREGNNEQFF
TGCAGCGTTGAGGGGCGGGAAGGGAACAATGAGCAGTTCTTC
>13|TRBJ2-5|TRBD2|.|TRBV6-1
CASSELAGGVQYF
TGTGCCAGCAGTGAACTAGCGGGAGGAGTCCAGTACTTC
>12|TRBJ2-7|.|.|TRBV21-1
CASSKERGEQYF
TGTGCCAGCAGCAAAGAAAGGGGCGAGCAGTACTTC
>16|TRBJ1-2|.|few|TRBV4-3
CASSQEKRTANYGYTF
TGCGCCAGCAGCCAAGAGAAAAGGACAGCTAACTATGGCTACACCTTC
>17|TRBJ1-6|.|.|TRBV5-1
CASSLGFRDYYNSPLHF
TGCGCCAGCAGCTTGGGCTTCCGGGACTACTATAATTCACCCCTCCACTTT
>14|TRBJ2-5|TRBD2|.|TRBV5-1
CASSSGEGRETQYF
TGCGCCAGCAGCTCGGGGGAGGGCAGGGAGACCCAGTACTTC
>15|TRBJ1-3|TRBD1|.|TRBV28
CASSLDRMTGNTIYF
TGTGCCAGCAGCTTGGACAGGATGACTGGAAACACCATATATTTT
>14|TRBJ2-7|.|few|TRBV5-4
CASSLQGSRYEQYF
TGTGCCAGCAGCTTACAAGGGAGTAGGTACGAGCAGTACTTC
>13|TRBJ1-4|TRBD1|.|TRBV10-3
CAARQGLNEKLFF
TGTGCCGCCCGACAGGGGCTTAATGAAAAACTGTTTTTT
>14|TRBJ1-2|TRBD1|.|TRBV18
CASSPSGTDYGYTF
TGTGCCAGCTCACCATCCGGGACAGACTACGGCTACACCTTC